This T cell receptor beta chain appears in the sequencing data of a study of T-cell memory formation after mild COVID-19. Looking at the study overall: Clusters of TCRs were largely donor specific. Study-wide findings and caveats: Clones contracting over day 15 to 85 were CD4/CD8 balanced, with later expanders leaning CD4+. Pre-infection memory contained some responding clones, which suggested that cross-reactive memory had joined. Confirmation was lacking for SARS-CoV-2 specificity of second-wave clones that peaked on day 37.

This clonotype was picked up a small number of times. What it recognizes is unknown. This CDR3 has 15 amino acids. Germline CDR1 and CDR2: SGHAT and FQNNGV. V lost 0 bases to trimming and J lost 3 bases; unmatched junction nucleotides: 1. TCRdb recomputed calls from the 5' RACE reads with MiXCR, one row per CDR3 protein. The data contain roughly 200,000 distinct CDR3 sequences, approximately 16% of them singletons. V usage is TRBV11-2 and J usage is TRBJ2-1; 8 nucleotides line up with TRBD2. The source is an adult woman who had mild COVID-19 (a few samples of this study predate the infection). Cell type and time point are not known. The sample comprised PBMCs or a T cell subset sorted from them (not recorded which). This CDR3 is CASSLDAGGYNEQFF. The CDR3 DNA is TGTGCCAGCAGCTTAGACGCGGGAGGCTACAATGAGCAGTTCTTC.